The next 6 T cell receptor beta chains were all read from a single sample in a study of blood T cells in healthy people across ages. A second PCR of about 7 to 11 cycles used a sample-barcoded 5' primer and a J-beta primer mix. TCRdb processed the 5' RACE reads anew with MiXCR; each CDR3 protein has one entry. The table includes around 1,000,000 distinct CDR3 sequences, approximately 26% detected once. This sample was also put to use in a study of T cells of mothers and their children.

Sequenced material: blood. All receptors come from a girl aged 2-10 years in good health.

Of note for this clonotype: One end of the junction does not line up with germline, which may come from a read error. V is TRBV27 and J is TRBJ1-1; possibly TRBD1 for D (5 bases). Germline values: CDR1 MNHEY, CDR2 SMNVEV (reference sequence). The CDR3 is 14 amino acids. The CDR3 loop is CASGFDRPNAEAFF. The CDR3 nucleotides read TGTGCCAGCGGGTTCGACAGACCGAACGCTGAAGCTTTCTTT.

The table lists this clonotype with a count of one. The chain uses TRBV20-1 and TRBJ2-7; 9 positions agree with TRBD2. CDR1 and CDR2 (germline): DFQATT, SNEGSKA (reference sequence). This CDR3 region has 15 residues. J was trimmed by 3 bases and V by 5 bases; bases with no gene match: 11. Here the CDR3 DNA reads TGCAGTGCTCTGAACGCGGCGGGAGGGAACTACGAGCAGTACTTC. This gives the protein CSALNAAGGNYEQYF.

This clonotype has a handful of counts. The chain combines TRBV11-2 with TRBJ2-7; 10 bases map to TRBD1. CDR3 length: 16 residues. J gave up 4 bases and V 3 bases, and 9 bases lay outside the gene matches. Germline CDR1 reads SGHAT; CDR2 reads FQNNGV. The DNA of the CDR3 is TGTGCCAGCAGCTTCCAATCCGGGACAGGGGCTTACGAGCAGTACTTC. Translating it yields CASSFQSGTGAYEQYF.

This clonotype was counted only a few times. The chain uses TRBV9 and TRBJ2-5; TRBD1 aligns across 7 bases. The better agreement between TRBJ2-7 and the DNA end casts doubt on the J call. This CDR3 region has 14 residues. CDR1 is SGDLS, CDR2 YYNGEE, per germline. CDR3: CASSPLTGPYEQYF. CDR3 sequence (DNA): TGTGCCAGCAGCCCACTGACAGGGCCCTACGAGCAGTACTTC.

The rearrangement joins TRBV7-8 to TRBJ2-7; 8 nucleotides line up with TRBD1. V dropped 8 bases and J dropped 5; count of bases not matched to a gene: 5. Germline CDR1 and CDR2: SGHVS and FQNEAQ. CDR3 length equals 12 residues. The CDR3 coding sequence is TGTGCCAGCTGGGACAGGTGGAACGAGCAGTACTTC. It is translated as CASWDRWNEQYF.

This clonotype came up a few times. V is TRBV20-1 and J is TRBJ1-6, with D uncertain. The V and J ends lost 1 base and 0 bases respectively, with 19 bases between them. The germline V gene encodes CDR1 DFQATT and CDR2 SNEGSKA (reference sequence). The CDR3 contains 19 residues. The DNA of the CDR3 is TGCAGTGCTAGAGGAGGAGAGGAGGGCACTAGCTCCTATAATTCACCCCTCCACTTT. Translating gives CSARGGEEGTSSYNSPLHF.